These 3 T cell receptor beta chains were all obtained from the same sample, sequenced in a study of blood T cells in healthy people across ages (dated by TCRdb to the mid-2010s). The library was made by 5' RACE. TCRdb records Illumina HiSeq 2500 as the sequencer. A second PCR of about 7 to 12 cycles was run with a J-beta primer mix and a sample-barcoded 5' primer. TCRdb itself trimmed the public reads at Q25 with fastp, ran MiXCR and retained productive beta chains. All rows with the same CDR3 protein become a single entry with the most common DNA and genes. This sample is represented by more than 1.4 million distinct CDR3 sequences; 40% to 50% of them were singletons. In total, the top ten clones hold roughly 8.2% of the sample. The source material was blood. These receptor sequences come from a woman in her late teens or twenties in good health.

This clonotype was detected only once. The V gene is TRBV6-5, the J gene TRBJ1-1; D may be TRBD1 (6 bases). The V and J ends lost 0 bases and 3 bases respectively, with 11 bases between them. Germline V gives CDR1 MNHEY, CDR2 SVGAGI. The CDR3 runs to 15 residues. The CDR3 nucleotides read TGTGCCAGCAGTTACTCGGCAGGGGTCCACACTGAAGCTTTCTTT. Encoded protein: CASSYSAGVHTEAFF.

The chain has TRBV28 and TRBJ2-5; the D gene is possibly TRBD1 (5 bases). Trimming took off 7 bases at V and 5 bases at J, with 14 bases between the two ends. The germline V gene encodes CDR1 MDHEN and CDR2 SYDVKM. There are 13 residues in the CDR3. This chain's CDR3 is CASTSREGETQYF. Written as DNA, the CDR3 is TGTGCCAGCACGAGCAGGGAAGGCGAGACCCAGTACTTC.

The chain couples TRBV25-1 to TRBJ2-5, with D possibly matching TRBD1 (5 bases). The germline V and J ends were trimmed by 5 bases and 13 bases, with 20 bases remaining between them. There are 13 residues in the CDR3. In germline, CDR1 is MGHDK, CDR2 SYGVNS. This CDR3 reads CASSWTTVNGRYF. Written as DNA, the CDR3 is TGTGCCAGCAGTTGGACGACAGTTAATGGGCGGTACTTC.